This T cell receptor beta chain derives from a study of naive CD8 T cells in extremely preterm neonates. Cord blood came from elective full-term cesareans at about 37-42 weeks without labor or membrane rupture. On this clone itself: What it binds is unknown.

General study points: CDR3 nucleotide sharing was over 2.5% in preterm, 0.35% to 0.4% term, around 0.03% children, around 0.01% adults.

Germline V gene data show CDR1 as SGHTA and CDR2 as FQGNSA. V lost 0 bases, J lost 4 bases, and 9 bases lay in between. The CDR3 is 14 residues long. The assay was immunoSEQ multiplex PCR, and TCRdb's table has in-frame clones only and misses some. The sample contains 6,500 to 9,000 clones, roughly nine tenths of which appear only once. The V gene is TRBV7-2, the J gene TRBJ1-1, with D possibly being TRBD1 (6 bases). The TCR originated in a newborn in good health. The sample was naive CD8+ T cells from cord blood. The CDR3 spells CASSLAGGGTEAFF. CDR3 bases: TGTGCCAGCAGCTTAGCAGGGGGGGGCACTGAAGCTTTCTTT.